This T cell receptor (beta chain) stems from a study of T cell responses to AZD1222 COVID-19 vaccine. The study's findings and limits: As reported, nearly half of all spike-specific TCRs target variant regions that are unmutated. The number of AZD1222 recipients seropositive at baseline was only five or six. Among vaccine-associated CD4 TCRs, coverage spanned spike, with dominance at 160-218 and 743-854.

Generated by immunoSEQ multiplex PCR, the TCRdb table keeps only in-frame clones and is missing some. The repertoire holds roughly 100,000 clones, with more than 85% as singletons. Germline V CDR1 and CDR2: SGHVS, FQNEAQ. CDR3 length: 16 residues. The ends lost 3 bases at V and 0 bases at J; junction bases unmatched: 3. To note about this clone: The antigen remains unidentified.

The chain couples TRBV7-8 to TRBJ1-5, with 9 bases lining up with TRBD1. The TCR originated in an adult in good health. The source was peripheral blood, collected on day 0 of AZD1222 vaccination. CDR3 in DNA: TGTGCCAGCAGCTTTACAGGGGGCTTTAGCAATCAGCCCCAGCATTTT. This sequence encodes CASSFTGGFSNQPQHF.